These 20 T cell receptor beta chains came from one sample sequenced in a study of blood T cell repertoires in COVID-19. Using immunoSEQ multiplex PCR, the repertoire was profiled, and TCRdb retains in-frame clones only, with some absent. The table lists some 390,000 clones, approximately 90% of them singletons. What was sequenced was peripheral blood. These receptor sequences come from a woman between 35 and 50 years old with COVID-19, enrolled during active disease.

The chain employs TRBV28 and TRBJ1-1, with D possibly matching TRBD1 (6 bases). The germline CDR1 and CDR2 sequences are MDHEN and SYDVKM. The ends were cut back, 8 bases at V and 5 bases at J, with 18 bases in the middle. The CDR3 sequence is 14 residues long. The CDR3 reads CASCLTGIGTEAFF. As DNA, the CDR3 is TGTGCCAGCTGCCTGACAGGAATAGGTACTGAAGCTTTCTTT. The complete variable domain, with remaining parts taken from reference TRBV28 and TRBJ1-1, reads DVKVTQSSRYLVKRTGEKVFLECVQDMDHENMFWYRQDPGLGLRLIYFSYDVKMKEKGDIPEGYSVSREKKERFSLILESASTNQTSMYLCASCLTGIGTEAFFGQGTRLTVV.

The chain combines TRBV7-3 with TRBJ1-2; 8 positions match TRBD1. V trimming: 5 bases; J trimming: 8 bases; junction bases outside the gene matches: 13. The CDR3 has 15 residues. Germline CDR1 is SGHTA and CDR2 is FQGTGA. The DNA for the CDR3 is TGTGCCAGCAGCCCCGACAGGGGCATTGTGGAAGGCTACACCTTC. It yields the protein CASSPDRGIVEGYTF.

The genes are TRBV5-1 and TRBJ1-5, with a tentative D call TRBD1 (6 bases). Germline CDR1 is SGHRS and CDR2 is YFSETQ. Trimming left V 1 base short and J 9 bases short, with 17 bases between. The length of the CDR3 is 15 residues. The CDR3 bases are TGCGCCAGCAGCTTGAACGGACAGCCCTCCGGGCCCCAGCATTTT. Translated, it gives CASSLNGQPSGPQHF.

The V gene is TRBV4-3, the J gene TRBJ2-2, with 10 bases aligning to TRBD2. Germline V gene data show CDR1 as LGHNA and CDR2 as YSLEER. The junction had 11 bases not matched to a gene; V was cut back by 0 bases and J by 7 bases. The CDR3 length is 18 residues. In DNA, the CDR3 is TGCGCCAGCAGCCAAGAGCCCCTAGCGGGAGTCGGGAACGGGGAGCTGTTTTTT. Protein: CASSQEPLAGVGNGELFF.

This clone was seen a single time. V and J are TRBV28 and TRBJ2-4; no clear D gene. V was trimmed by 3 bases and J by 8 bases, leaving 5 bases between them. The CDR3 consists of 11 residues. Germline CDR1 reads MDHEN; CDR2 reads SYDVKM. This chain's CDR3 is CASSFTDIQYF. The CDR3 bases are TGTGCCAGCAGTTTTACGGACATTCAGTACTTC. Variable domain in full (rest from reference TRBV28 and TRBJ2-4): DVKVTQSSRYLVKRTGEKVFLECVQDMDHENMFWYRQDPGLGLRLIYFSYDVKMKEKGDIPEGYSVSREKKERFSLILESASTNQTSMYLCASSFTDIQYFGAGTRLSVL.

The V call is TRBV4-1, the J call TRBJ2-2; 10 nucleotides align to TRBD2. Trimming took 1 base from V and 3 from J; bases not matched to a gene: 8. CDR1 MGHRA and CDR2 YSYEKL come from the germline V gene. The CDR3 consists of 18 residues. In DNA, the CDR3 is TGCGCCAGCAGCCAAGTTGATAGCGGGGGGTCGGACACCGGGGAGCTGTTTTTT. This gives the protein CASSQVDSGGSDTGELFF.

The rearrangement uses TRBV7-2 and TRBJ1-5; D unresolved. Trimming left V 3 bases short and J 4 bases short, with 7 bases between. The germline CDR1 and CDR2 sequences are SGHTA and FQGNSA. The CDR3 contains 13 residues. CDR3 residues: CASSLAYNQPQHF. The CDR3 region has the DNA TGTGCCAGCAGCTTGGCTTATAATCAGCCCCAGCATTTT.

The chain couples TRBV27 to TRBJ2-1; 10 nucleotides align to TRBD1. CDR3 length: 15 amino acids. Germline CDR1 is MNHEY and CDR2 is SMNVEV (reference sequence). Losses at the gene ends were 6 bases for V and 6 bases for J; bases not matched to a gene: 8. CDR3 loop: CASRRRDRGSNEQFF. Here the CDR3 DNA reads TGTGCCAGCAGGCGCCGGGACAGGGGATCCAATGAGCAGTTCTTC.

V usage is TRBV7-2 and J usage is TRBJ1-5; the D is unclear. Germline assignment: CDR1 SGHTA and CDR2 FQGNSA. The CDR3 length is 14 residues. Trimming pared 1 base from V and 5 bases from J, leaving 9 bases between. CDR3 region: CASSLGGYDQPQHF. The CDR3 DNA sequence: TGTGCCAGCAGCTTAGGAGGTTACGATCAGCCCCAGCATTTT.

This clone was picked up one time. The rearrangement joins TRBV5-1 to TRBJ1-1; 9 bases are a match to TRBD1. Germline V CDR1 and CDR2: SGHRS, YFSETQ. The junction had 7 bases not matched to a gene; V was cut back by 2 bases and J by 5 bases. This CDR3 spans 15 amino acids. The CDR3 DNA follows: TGCGCCAGCAGCTTCTTCGGACAGGGGAGGACTGAAGCTTTCTTT. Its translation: CASSFFGQGRTEAFF.

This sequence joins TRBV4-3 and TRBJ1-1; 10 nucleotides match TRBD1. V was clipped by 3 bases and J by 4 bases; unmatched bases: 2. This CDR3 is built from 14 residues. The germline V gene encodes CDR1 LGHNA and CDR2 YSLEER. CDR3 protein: CASSQGQGLTEAFF. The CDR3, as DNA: TGCGCCAGCAGCCAGGGACAGGGGCTCACTGAAGCTTTCTTT.

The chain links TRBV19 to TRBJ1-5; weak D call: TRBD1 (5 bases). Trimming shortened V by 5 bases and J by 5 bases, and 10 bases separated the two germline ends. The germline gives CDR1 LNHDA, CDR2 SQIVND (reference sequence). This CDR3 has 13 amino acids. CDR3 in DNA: TGTGCCAGTAGTTGGGGGGTGGATCAGCCCCAGCATTTT. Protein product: CASSWGVDQPQHF.

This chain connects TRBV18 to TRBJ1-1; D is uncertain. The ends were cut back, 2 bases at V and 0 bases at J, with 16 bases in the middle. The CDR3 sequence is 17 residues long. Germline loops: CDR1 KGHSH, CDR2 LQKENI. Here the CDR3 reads CASSPLPGFVMNTEAFF. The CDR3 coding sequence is TGTGCCAGCTCACCATTACCAGGCTTCGTCATGAACACTGAAGCTTTCTTT.

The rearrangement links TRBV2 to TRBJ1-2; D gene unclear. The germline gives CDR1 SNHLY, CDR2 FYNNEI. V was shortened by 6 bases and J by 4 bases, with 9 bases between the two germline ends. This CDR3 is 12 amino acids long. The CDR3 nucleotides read TGTGCCAGCAGACAGAACGGCTATGGCTACACCTTC. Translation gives CASRQNGYGYTF.

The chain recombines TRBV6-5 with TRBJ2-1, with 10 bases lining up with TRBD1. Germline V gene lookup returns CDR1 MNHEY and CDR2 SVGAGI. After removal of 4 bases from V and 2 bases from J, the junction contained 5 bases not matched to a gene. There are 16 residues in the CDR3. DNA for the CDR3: TGTGCCAGCAGTTCGGATGGGACAGGGGCCTACAATGAGCAGTTCTTC. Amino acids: CASSSDGTGAYNEQFF.

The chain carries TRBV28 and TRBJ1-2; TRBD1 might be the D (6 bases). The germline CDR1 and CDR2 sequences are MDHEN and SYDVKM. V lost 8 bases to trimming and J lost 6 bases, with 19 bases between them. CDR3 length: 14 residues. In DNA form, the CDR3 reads TGTGCCAGCTGCTTAAGCGTTACAGGGAATGGCTACACCTTC. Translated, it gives CASCLSVTGNGYTF.

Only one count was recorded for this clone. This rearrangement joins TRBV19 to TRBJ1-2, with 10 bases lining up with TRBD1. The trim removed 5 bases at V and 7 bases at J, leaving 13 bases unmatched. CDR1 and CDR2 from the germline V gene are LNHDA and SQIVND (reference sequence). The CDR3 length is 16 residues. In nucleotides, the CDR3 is TGTGCCAGTAGTCCCTGGGACAGGGGTGCTTTCCTTGGCTACACCTTC. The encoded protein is CASSPWDRGAFLGYTF.

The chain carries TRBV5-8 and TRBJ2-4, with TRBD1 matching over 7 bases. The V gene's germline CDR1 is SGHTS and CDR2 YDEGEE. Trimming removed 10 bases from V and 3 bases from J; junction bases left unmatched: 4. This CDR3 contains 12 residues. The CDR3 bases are TGTGCCTACGGGACAGTCAAAAACATTCAGTACTTC. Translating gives CAYGTVKNIQYF.

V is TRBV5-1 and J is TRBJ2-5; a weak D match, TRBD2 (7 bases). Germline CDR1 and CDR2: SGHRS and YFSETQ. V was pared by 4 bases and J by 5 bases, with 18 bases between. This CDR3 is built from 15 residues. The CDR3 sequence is CASSLNGGAEETQYF. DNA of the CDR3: TGCGCCAGCAGCCTGAATGGGGGGGCAGAGGAGACCCAGTACTTC.

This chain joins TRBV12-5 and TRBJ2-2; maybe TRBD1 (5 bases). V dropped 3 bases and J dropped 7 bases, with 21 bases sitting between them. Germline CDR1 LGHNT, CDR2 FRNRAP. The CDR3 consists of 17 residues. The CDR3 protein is CASGLPRGPHYYGELFF. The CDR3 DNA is TGTGCTAGTGGTTTACCTAGGGGCCCCCACTACTACGGGGAGCTGTTTTTT. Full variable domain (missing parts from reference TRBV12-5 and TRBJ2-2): DARVTQTPRHKVTEMGQEVTMRCQPILGHNTVFWYRQTMMQGLELLAYFRNRAPLDDSGMPKDRFSAEMPDATLATLKIQPSEPRDSAVYFCASGLPRGPHYYGELFFGEGSRLTVL.